This passage covers 7 T cell receptor beta chains from one sample sequenced in a study of blood T cell repertoires in COVID-19 (dated by TCRdb to about 2020). The library was prepared using the immunoSEQ multiplex PCR assay. TCRdb took over this immuneACCESS table, retaining in-frame rearrangements with V and J assigned. Such tables are incomplete; in checked studies, under half of the missing clones stem from an unresolved V gene, and the remainder is unexplained. In all, the sample holds around 90,000 clones, and approximately 92% of those were seen once. The ten most abundant clones make up about 6.6% of the sample. The sample comprised peripheral blood. The source of these receptors is a woman aged 60-75 years with active COVID-19.

The V gene is TRBV28, the J gene TRBJ1-3; tentative D call: TRBD1 (5 bases). V was clipped by 6 bases and J by 0 bases, with 9 bases between them. This CDR3 is built from 14 residues. Germline V gene data show CDR1 as MDHEN and CDR2 as SYDVKM. This CDR3 is CASRRTGSGNTIYF. As DNA, the CDR3 is TGTGCCAGCAGAAGAACAGGCTCTGGAAACACCATATATTTT.

The chain is built from TRBV3-1 (or the pseudogene TRBV3-2) and TRBJ1-2; 7 nucleotides agree with TRBD1. Germline V gives CDR1 LGHDT, CDR2 YNNKEL (reference sequence). The junction had 9 bases not matched to a gene; V was cut back by 6 bases and J by 5 bases. This CDR3 region has 14 residues. The CDR3 loop is CASSLTGTGYGYTF. In nucleotides, the CDR3 is TGTGCCAGCAGTCTGACAGGGACGGGTTATGGCTACACCTTC.

This clone was seen once. This chain's CDR3 is CASYEQGTYGYTF. CDR3 sequence (DNA): TGTGCCAGCTACGAACAGGGGACCTATGGCTACACCTTC. The J gene is TRBJ1-2, the V gene TRBV19; 7 bases line up with TRBD1. The CDR3 covers 13 residues. Looked up from germline, CDR1 is LNHDA and CDR2 is SQIVND (reference sequence). V shed 9 bases, J shed 4 bases, and the junction held 8 bases outside the gene matches. Drawing the rest from reference TRBV19 and TRBJ1-2, the complete variable domain is DGGITQSPKYLFRKEGQNVTLSCEQNLNHDAMYWYRQDPGQGLRLIYYSQIVNDFQKGDIAEGYSVSREKKESFPLTVTSAQKNPTAFYLCASYEQGTYGYTFGSGTRLTVV.

V and J are TRBV11-3 and TRBJ2-2; a possible D gene is TRBD2 (5 bases). CDR3 length: 14 amino acids. CDR1 and CDR2 from the germline V gene are SGHNT and YENEEA. The V gene lost 6 bases and the J gene lost 3 bases, with 11 bases spanning the gap. CDR3 DNA: TGTGCCAGCAGACGTACCGGGGACACCGGGGAGCTGTTTTTT. The encoded protein is CASRRTGDTGELFF.

CDR3 in DNA: TGTGCCACCAGCAGAGACGGGGAGGCGCCGAACACTGAAGCTTTCTTT. Translating gives CATSRDGEAPNTEAFF. The V call is TRBV15, the J call TRBJ1-1; D not resolved. Trimming removed 0 bases at V and 1 base at J, with 12 bases between. The germline V gene has CDR1 LNHNV and CDR2 YYDKDF (reference sequence). The CDR3 is 16 amino acids.

This clone has more than one count but fewer than ten. The J gene is TRBJ2-7, the V gene TRBV7-8, with TRBD1 identical over 7 bases. The V segment lost 1 base and the J segment 2 bases; nucleotides outside the gene matches: 5. Germline V lookup: CDR1 SGHVS, CDR2 FQNEAQ. The CDR3 consists of 15 residues. DNA for the CDR3: TGTGCCAGCAGCTTAGAAGGGGGCATAGCCTACGAGCAGTACTTC. Amino acid sequence: CASSLEGGIAYEQYF.

The rearrangement links TRBV18 to TRBJ2-7, with 7 bases fitting TRBD1. V lost 1 base, J lost 6 bases, and 3 bases stayed unmatched. The CDR3 contains 13 residues. Germline V gene lookup returns CDR1 KGHSH and CDR2 LQKENI. CDR3 nucleotide sequence: TGTGCCAGCTCACCACATGCAGGGGGCGAGCAGTACTTC. Its translation is CASSPHAGGEQYF.